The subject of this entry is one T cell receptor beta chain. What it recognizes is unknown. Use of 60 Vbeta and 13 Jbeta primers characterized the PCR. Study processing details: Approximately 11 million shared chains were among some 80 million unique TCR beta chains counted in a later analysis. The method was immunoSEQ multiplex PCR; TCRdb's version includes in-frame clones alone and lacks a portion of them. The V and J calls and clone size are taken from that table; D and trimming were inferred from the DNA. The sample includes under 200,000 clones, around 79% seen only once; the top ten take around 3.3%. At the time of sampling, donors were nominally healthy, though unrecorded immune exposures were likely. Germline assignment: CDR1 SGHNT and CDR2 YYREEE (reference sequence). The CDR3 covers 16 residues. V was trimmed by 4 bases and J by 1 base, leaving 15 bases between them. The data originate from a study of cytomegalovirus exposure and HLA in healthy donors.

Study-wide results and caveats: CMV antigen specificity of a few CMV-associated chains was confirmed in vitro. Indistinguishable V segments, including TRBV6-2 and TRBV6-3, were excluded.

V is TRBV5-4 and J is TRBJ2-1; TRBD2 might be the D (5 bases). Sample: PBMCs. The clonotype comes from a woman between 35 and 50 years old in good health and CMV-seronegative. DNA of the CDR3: TGTGCCAGCAGCGGGCGGGCCCTAAGTTCCTACAATGAGCAGTTCTTC. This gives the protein CASSGRALSSYNEQFF. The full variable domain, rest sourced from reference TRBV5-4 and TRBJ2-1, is ETGVTQSPTHLIKTRGQQVTLRCSSQSGHNTVSWYQQALGQGPQFIFQYYREEENGRGNFPPRFSGLQFPNYSSELNVNALELDDSALYLCASSGRALSSYNEQFFGPGTRLTVL.